The next 12 T cell receptor beta chains were all read from a single sample in a study of T cell responses to AZD1222 COVID-19 vaccine. Some clones are missing from TCRdb's copy, which holds only in-frame ones; the method was immunoSEQ multiplex PCR. This sample carries about 170,000 clones, less than 95% of them seen once, and the ten largest clones take 1.5%. Here the sequenced sample was peripheral blood, taken on day 0 of AZD1222 vaccination. Receptor source: an adult in good health.

The gene calls are TRBV3-1 (or the pseudogene TRBV3-2) and TRBJ2-2, with TRBD2 matching 8 bases. CDR3 length equals 16 residues. CDR1 LGHDT and CDR2 YNNKEL come from the germline V gene (reference sequence). With 1 base clipped from V and 3 bases from J, the junction kept 4 bases outside the gene matches. The CDR3 DNA is TGTGCCAGCAGCCAAGGGCATAGCGGGGACACCGGGGAGCTGTTTTTT. Residues: CASSQGHSGDTGELFF.

This clone was seen only once. This chain uses TRBV19 with TRBJ1-2; the D is unclear. The V gene lost 3 bases and the J gene lost 4 bases, with 9 bases spanning the gap. In germline, CDR1 is LNHDA, CDR2 SQIVND (reference sequence). The CDR3 runs 13 residues. This CDR3 is CASSIGRGYGYTF. Written as DNA, the CDR3 is TGTGCCAGTAGTATCGGACGAGGCTATGGCTACACCTTC.

The CDR3 nucleotides are TGCGCCAGCAGCTTGGCCTCGGCAGGCACCTATAATTCACCCCTCCACTTT. It specifies CASSLASAGTYNSPLHF. The rearrangement joins TRBV5-1 to TRBJ1-6; D remains ambiguous. This CDR3 comprises 17 residues. The germline gives CDR1 SGHRS, CDR2 YFSETQ. The ends were cut back, 0 bases at V and 2 bases at J, with 12 bases in the middle.

The chain is built from TRBV3-1 (or the pseudogene TRBV3-2) and TRBJ2-3, with 9 bases fitting TRBD2. Germline loops: CDR1 LGHDT, CDR2 YNNKEL (reference sequence). V lost 1 base and J lost 0; bases outside the gene matches: 11. The length of the CDR3 is 19 residues. This CDR3 reads CASSQVSPSGEYSTDTQYF. Here the CDR3 DNA reads TGTGCCAGCAGCCAAGTTTCGCCTAGCGGGGAGTATAGCACAGATACGCAGTATTTT.

This clone was detected only once. The gene calls are TRBV7-6 and TRBJ2-3; the match to TRBD2 covers 7 bases. The germline CDR1 and CDR2 sequences are SGHVS and FNYEAQ. Losses at the gene ends were 1 base for V and 0 bases for J; bases not matched to a gene: 1. This CDR3 is 15 amino acids long. The CDR3 nucleotides are TGTGCCAGCAGCTTAGTGGGGGGGAGCACAGATACGCAGTATTTT. This encodes CASSLVGGSTDTQYF. Full variable domain (rest looked up from reference TRBV7-6 and TRBJ2-3): GAGVSQSPRYKVTKRGQDVALRCDPISGHVSLYWYRQALGQGPEFLTYFNYEAQQDKSGLPNDRFSAERPEGSISTLTIQRTEQRDSAMYRCASSLVGGSTDTQYFGPGTRLTVL.

The chain employs TRBV9 and TRBJ2-7; TRBD2 might be the D (5 bases). Germline V CDR1 and CDR2: SGDLS, YYNGEE. The CDR3 is 15 residues long. V was cut by 4 bases and J by 6 bases, with 20 bases left in between. CDR3 in amino acids: CASSPSGIPAGEQYF. The CDR3 DNA is TGTGCCAGCAGCCCTTCCGGGATCCCAGCTGGCGAGCAGTACTTC.

V gene TRBV11-3 combines with J gene TRBJ1-1; TRBD1 matches 9 bases. In germline, CDR1 is SGHNT, CDR2 YENEEA. V gave up 5 bases and J gave up 5 bases; unmatched junction bases: 6. This CDR3 region has 14 residues. The CDR3 loop reads CASSPGQGGTEAFF. DNA for the CDR3: TGTGCCAGCAGCCCGGGACAGGGCGGAACTGAAGCTTTCTTT.

The gene calls are TRBV7-9 and TRBJ1-2, with D possibly matching TRBD1 (5 bases). The germline V and J ends were trimmed by 4 bases and 1 base, with 13 bases remaining between them. Looked up from germline, CDR1 is SEHNR and CDR2 is FQNEAQ (reference sequence). This CDR3 has 15 amino acids. The CDR3 region has the DNA TGTGCCAGCAGCTACAGACAGAGTTATAACTATGGCTACACCTTC. Its protein product is CASSYRQSYNYGYTF.

The table lists this clone with a count of one. The chain has TRBV7-3 and TRBJ2-1, with 12 bases aligning to TRBD2. There are 16 residues in the CDR3. V was clipped by 2 bases and J by 4 bases; unmatched bases: 3. Germline V gene sequence: CDR1 SGHTA, CDR2 FQGTGA. The CDR3 loop is CASSLLGTSGYNEQFF. CDR3 DNA sequence: TGTGCCAGCAGCTTATTGGGGACTAGCGGGTACAATGAGCAGTTCTTC.

The chain uses TRBV5-1 and TRBJ1-1; 10 bases line up with TRBD1. This CDR3 region has 14 residues. Germline CDR1 reads SGHRS; CDR2 reads YFSETQ. After removal of 7 bases from V and 10 bases from J, the junction contained 13 bases not matched to a gene. The CDR3 DNA reads TGCGCCAGCGGACCGACAGGGGGCTTCCTGCGAGCTTTCTTT. It is translated as CASGPTGGFLRAFF.

The chain carries TRBV19 and TRBJ2-4; D might be TRBD2 (5 bases). CDR3 length equals 12 residues. Looked up from germline, CDR1 is LNHDA and CDR2 is SQIVND (reference sequence). V was shortened by 8 bases and J by 7 bases, with 12 bases between the two germline ends. CDR3 nucleotides: TGTGCCAGTTCGAAACCGGGGAACATTCAGTACTTC. Protein sequence: CASSKPGNIQYF.

The chain couples TRBV6-5 to TRBJ1-1; D remains ambiguous. CDR1 and CDR2 (germline): MNHEY, SVGAGI. V was pared by 2 bases and J by 1 base, with 8 bases between. The CDR3 extends over 14 amino acids. CDR3 DNA: TGTGCCAGCAGTTACGAGCTGGGGAACACTGAAGCTTTCTTT. Its protein product is CASSYELGNTEAFF.